These 15 T cell receptor beta chains were all obtained from the same sample, sequenced in a study of control samples from healthy donors and cancer patients. Generated by immunoSEQ multiplex PCR, the TCRdb table keeps only in-frame clones and is missing some. This table holds around 180,000 clones, around 90% found once. The source material was blood. The receptors derive from a woman between 25 and 40 years old in good health.

The rearrangement links TRBV2 to TRBJ1-2, with D perhaps matching TRBD1 (6 bases). Trimming removed 6 bases at V and 3 bases at J, with 14 bases between. Germline CDR1 reads SNHLY; CDR2 reads FYNNEI. The CDR3 is 14 residues long. Here the CDR3 reads CASSGQTVHYGYTF. Here the CDR3 DNA reads TGTGCCAGCAGCGGACAGACCGTGCACTATGGCTACACCTTC.

This chain uses TRBV27 with TRBJ2-1, with 7 bases identical to TRBD2. In germline, CDR1 is MNHEY, CDR2 SMNVEV (reference sequence). The V gene end was trimmed by 2 bases and the J gene end by 6 bases; junction bases not matched to a gene: 1. The CDR3 is 13 residues long. The CDR3 bases are TGTGCCAGCAGTTTAGGGGGGGGCAATGAGCAGTTCTTC. It yields the protein CASSLGGGNEQFF.

This chain uses TRBV5-1 with TRBJ2-1, with D uncertain. The CDR3 totals 16 residues. The V end was cut by 4 bases, the J end by 0 bases, with 14 bases between. Germline assignment: CDR1 SGHRS and CDR2 YFSETQ. The DNA of the CDR3 is TGCGCCAGCAGCCCGGATCTGCGGAGCTCCTACAATGAGCAGTTCTTC. Amino acids: CASSPDLRSSYNEQFF.

This sequence joins TRBV4-1 and TRBJ2-1; no clear D gene. Germline V lookup: CDR1 MGHRA, CDR2 YSYEKL. CDR3 size: 12 residues. With 5 bases removed from V and 2 bases from J, the gap between germline ends came to 4 bases. The CDR3 nucleotides are TGCGCCAGCAGCGCCACCTACAATGAGCAGTTCTTC. As protein: CASSATYNEQFF.

This clone is a singleton in its sample. The rearrangement uses TRBV28 and TRBJ2-1; D remains ambiguous. Germline-derived CDR1 and CDR2 are MDHEN and SYDVKM. The V end was cut by 3 bases, the J end by 8 bases, with 8 bases between. This CDR3 contains 12 residues. The CDR3 region is CASSLYGYEQFF. The DNA of the CDR3 is TGTGCCAGCAGTTTGTATGGATATGAGCAGTTCTTC.

This rearrangement joins TRBV27 to TRBJ1-2; TRBD1 is a possible D gene (6 bases). With 5 bases removed from V and 2 bases from J, the gap between germline ends came to 12 bases. Germline assignment: CDR1 MNHEY and CDR2 SMNVEV (reference sequence). The CDR3 covers 14 residues. The CDR3 bases are TGTGCCAGCAGTCCCCGGACAGTAAACTATGGCTACACCTTC. This sequence encodes CASSPRTVNYGYTF.

The chain employs TRBV4-1 and TRBJ1-1; tentative D call: TRBD1 (5 bases). This CDR3 is 15 amino acids long. CDR1 and CDR2 (germline): MGHRA, YSYEKL. The ends were cut back, 4 bases at V and 1 base at J, with 13 bases in the middle. This CDR3 reads CASSPVGPQNTEAFF. In DNA, the CDR3 is TGCGCCAGCAGCCCAGTGGGACCGCAGAACACTGAAGCTTTCTTT.

This rearrangement joins TRBV3-1 (or the pseudogene TRBV3-2) to TRBJ2-1, with 7 bases fitting TRBD2. Germline V gene sequence: CDR1 LGHDT, CDR2 YNNKEL (reference sequence). Unmatched junction bases numbered 3, after V lost 4 bases and J lost 3 bases. The length of the CDR3 is 14 residues. The CDR3 bases are TGTGCCAGCAGCCCAGCGGGGCTCTACAATGAGCAGTTCTTC. Translated, it gives CASSPAGLYNEQFF.

This clone was observed once. This chain connects TRBV3-1 (or the pseudogene TRBV3-2) to TRBJ1-2, with a tentative D call TRBD1 (6 bases). The CDR3 totals 16 residues. Trimming removed 4 bases at V and 4 bases at J, with 19 bases between. Germline loops: CDR1 LGHDT, CDR2 YNNKEL (reference sequence). The CDR3 coding sequence is TGTGCCAGCAGCCGGACAGCAACCTCCCGCAGCTATGGCTACACCTTC. This codes for CASSRTATSRSYGYTF.

V and J are TRBV5-5 and TRBJ2-4, with D tentatively TRBD1 or TRBD2 (6 bases each). The CDR3 sequence is 14 residues long. Germline V gene sequence: CDR1 SGHKS, CDR2 YYEKEE (reference sequence). With 5 bases removed from V and 6 bases from J, the gap between germline ends came to 15 bases. CDR3 amino acids: CASRAEGDLNIQYF. The CDR3 DNA reads as TGTGCCAGCAGGGCGGAGGGGGACCTAAACATTCAGTACTTC.

To note about this clone: The same CDR3 is also encoded by other DNA sequences in this sample. The rearrangement joins TRBV20-1 to TRBJ2-7; D may be TRBD1 or TRBD2 (5 bases each). Germline CDR1 reads DFQATT; CDR2 reads SNEGSKA (reference sequence). Trimming left V 6 bases short and J 4 bases short, with 10 bases between. This CDR3 spans 11 amino acids. In DNA form, the CDR3 reads TGCAGTGCCACGGGGCCTTACGAGCAGTACTTC. It translates to CSATGPYEQYF.

This chain links TRBV9 with TRBJ2-2; 9 positions match TRBD2. V lost 0 bases and J lost 1; bases outside the gene matches: 1. Looked up from germline, CDR1 is SGDLS and CDR2 is YYNGEE. The CDR3 has 16 residues. CDR3 sequence (DNA): TGTGCCAGCAGCGTAGGACTAGCGGAGAACACCGGGGAGCTGTTTTTT. Its translation is CASSVGLAENTGELFF.

V usage is TRBV12-5 and J usage is TRBJ2-2; D gene unclear. The germline gives CDR1 LGHNT, CDR2 FRNRAP. Trimming pared 0 bases from V and 7 bases from J, leaving 15 bases between. This CDR3 is built from 16 residues. CDR3 coding DNA: TGTGCTAGTGGTTTGGTACTTCGTGGGCGTTTCGGGGAGCTGTTTTTT. Translating gives CASGLVLRGRFGELFF.

This clone was seen just once. The chain has TRBV6-5 and TRBJ1-2, with D possibly TRBD1 on 6 matching bases. Trimming took 0 bases from V and 2 from J, leaving 10 bases between them. This CDR3 has 15 residues. From germline, CDR1 is MNHEY and CDR2 SVGAGI. The CDR3 DNA reads as TGTGCCAGCAGTTACTCGTATACAGGGAACTATGGCTACACCTTC. Translating gives CASSYSYTGNYGYTF.

The genes are TRBV9 and TRBJ2-1; the match to TRBD2 covers 10 bases. Germline values: CDR1 SGDLS, CDR2 YYNGEE. The CDR3 loop spans 17 amino acids. The trim removed 3 bases at V and 8 bases at J, leaving 14 bases unmatched. This chain's CDR3 is CASSAHPRTSGGDEQFF. The CDR3 DNA reads as TGTGCCAGCAGCGCACACCCCCGGACTAGCGGTGGGGATGAGCAGTTCTTC.